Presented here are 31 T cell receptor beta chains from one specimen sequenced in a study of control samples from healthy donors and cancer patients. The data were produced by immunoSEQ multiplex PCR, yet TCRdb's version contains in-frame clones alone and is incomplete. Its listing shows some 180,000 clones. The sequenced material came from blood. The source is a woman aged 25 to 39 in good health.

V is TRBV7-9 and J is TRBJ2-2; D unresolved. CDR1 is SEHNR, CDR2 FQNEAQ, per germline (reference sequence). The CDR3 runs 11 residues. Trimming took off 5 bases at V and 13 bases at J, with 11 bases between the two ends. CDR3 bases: TGTGCCAGCAGCCCTGTCCGGGTGCTGTTTTTT. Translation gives CASSPVRVLFF.

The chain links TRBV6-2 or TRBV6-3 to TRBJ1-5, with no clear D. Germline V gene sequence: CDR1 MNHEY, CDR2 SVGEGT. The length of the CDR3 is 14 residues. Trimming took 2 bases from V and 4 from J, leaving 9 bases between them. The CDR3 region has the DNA TGTGCCAGCAGTTACGGAGGTCTTAATCAGCCCCAGCATTTT. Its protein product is CASSYGGLNQPQHF.

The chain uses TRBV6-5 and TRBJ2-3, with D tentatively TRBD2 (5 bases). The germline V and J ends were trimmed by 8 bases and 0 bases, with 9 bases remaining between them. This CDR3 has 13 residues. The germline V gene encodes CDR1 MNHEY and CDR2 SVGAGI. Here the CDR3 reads CASPRGSTDTQYF. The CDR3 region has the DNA TGTGCCAGCCCCAGAGGGAGCACAGATACGCAGTATTTT.

CDR3 sequence (DNA): TGTGCCAGCAGTTATTTGATGAGGCAGAACTATGGCTACACCTTC. It yields the protein CASSYLMRQNYGYTF. The genes are TRBV6-2 or TRBV6-3 and TRBJ1-2; no reliable D call. Trimming shortened V by 3 bases and J by 2 bases, and 13 bases separated the two germline ends. CDR3 length: 15 amino acids. The germline CDR1 and CDR2 sequences are MNHEY and SVGEGT.

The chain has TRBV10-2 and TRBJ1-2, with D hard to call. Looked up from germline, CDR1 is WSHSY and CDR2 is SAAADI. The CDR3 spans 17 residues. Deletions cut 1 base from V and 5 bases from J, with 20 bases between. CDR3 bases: TGCGCCAGCAGTGAGTGGGGTCTCACTTACTCGGGTTATGGCTACACCTTC. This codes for CASSEWGLTYSGYGYTF.

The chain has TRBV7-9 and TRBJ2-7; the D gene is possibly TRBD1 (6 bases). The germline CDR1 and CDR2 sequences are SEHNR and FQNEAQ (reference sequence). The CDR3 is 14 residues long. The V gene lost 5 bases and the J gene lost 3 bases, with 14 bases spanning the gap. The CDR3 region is CASSGRTELYEQYF. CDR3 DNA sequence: TGTGCCAGCAGCGGTAGGACAGAACTCTACGAGCAGTACTTC.

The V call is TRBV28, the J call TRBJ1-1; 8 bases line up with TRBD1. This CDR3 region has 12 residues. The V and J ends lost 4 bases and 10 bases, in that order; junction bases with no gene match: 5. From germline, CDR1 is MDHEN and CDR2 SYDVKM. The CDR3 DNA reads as TGTGCCAGCAGTTACAGGACAGGGCGAGCTTTCTTT. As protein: CASSYRTGRAFF.

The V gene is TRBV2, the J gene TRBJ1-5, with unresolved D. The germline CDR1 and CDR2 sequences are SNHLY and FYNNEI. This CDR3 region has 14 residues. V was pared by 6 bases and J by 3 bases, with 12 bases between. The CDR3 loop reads CASRPQWPNQPQHF. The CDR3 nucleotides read TGTGCCAGCAGACCGCAATGGCCCAATCAGCCCCAGCATTTT.

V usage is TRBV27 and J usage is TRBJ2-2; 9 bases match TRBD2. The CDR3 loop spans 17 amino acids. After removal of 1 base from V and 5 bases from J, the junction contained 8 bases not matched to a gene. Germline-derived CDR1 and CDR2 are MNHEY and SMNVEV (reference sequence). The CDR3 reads CASSLLVTSGFTGELFF. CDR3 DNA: TGTGCCAGCAGTTTATTAGTGACTAGCGGTTTTACCGGGGAGCTGTTTTTT.

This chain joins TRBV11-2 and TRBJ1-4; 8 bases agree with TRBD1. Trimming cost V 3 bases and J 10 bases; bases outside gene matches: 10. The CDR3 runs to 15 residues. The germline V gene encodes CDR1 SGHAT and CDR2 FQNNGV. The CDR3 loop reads CASSFRRTGSAKLFF. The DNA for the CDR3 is TGTGCCAGCAGCTTTAGGAGGACAGGGTCGGCAAAACTGTTTTTT. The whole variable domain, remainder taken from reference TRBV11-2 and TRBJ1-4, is EAGVAQSPRYKIIEKRQSVAFWCNPISGHATLYWYQQILGQGPKLLIQFQNNGVVDDSQLPKDRFSAERLKGVDSTLKIQPAKLEDSAVYLCASSFRRTGSAKLFFGSGTQLSVL.

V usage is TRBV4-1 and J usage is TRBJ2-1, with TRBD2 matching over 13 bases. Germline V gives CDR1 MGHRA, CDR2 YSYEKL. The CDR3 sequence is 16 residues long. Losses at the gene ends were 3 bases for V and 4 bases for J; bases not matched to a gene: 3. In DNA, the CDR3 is TGCGCCAGCAGCCACGGGACTAGCGGGGATTACAATGAGCAGTTCTTC. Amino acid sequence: CASSHGTSGDYNEQFF.

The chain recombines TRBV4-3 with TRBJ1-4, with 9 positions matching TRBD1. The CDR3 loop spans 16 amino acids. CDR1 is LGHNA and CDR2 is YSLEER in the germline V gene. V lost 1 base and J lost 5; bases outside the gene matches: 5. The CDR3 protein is CASSQGSGTGNEKLFF. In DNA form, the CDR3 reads TGCGCCAGCAGCCAAGGTTCCGGGACAGGGAATGAAAAACTGTTTTTT.

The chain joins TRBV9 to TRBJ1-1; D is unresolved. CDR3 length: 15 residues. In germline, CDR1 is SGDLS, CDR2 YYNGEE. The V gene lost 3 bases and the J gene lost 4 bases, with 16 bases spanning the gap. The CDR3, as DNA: TGTGCCAGCAGCGGTGACCTTGGAGCGGGCACTGAAGCTTTCTTT. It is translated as CASSGDLGAGTEAFF.

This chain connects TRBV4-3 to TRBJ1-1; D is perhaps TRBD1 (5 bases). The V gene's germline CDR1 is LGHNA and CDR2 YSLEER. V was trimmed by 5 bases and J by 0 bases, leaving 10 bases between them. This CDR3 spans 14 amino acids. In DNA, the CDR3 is TGCGCCAGCAGCGACAGACGATTGAACACTGAAGCTTTCTTT. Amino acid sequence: CASSDRRLNTEAFF.

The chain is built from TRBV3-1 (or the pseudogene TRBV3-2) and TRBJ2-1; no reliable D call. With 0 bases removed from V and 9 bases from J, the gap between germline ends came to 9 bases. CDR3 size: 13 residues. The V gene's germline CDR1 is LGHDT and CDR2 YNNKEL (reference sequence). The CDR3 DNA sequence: TGTGCCAGCAGCCAAGACCTAGTACGTGAGCAGTTCTTC. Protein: CASSQDLVREQFF.

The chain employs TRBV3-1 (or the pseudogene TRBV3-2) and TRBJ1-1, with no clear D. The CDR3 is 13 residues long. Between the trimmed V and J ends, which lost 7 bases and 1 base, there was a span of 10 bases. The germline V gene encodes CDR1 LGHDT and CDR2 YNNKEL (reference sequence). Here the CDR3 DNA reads TGTGCCAGCAACCGAGGAGGGAACACTGAAGCTTTCTTT. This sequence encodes CASNRGGNTEAFF.

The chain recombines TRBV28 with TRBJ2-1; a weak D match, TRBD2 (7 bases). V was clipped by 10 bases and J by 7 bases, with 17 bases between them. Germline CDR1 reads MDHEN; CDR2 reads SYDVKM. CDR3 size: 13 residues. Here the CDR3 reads CATLGRGGNEQFF. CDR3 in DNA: TGTGCCACCCTGGGGAGGGGGGGGAATGAGCAGTTCTTC.

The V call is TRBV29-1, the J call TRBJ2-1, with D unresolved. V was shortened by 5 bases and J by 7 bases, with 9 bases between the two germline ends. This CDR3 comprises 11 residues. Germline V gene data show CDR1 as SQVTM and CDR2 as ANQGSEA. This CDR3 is CSVYWPNEQFF. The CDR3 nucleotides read TGCAGCGTTTATTGGCCTAATGAGCAGTTCTTC.

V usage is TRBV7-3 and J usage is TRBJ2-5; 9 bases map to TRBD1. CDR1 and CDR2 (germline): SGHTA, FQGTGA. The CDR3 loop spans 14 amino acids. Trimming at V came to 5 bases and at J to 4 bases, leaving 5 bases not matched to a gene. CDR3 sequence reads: CASSQGQGGETQYF. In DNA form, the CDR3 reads TGTGCCAGCAGCCAGGGACAGGGCGGAGAGACCCAGTACTTC. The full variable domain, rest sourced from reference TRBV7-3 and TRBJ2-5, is GAGVSQTPSNKVTEKGKYVELRCDPISGHTALYWYRQSLGQGPEFLIYFQGTGAADDSGLPNDRFFAVRPEGSVSTLKIQRTERGDSAVYLCASSQGQGGETQYFGPGTRLLVL.

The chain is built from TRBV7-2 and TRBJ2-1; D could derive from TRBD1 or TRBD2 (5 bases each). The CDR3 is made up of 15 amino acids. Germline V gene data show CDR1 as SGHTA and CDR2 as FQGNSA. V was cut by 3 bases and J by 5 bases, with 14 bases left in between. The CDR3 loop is CASSFDRDLNNEQFF. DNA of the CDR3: TGTGCCAGCAGCTTCGATAGGGACCTCAACAATGAGCAGTTCTTC.

The CDR3 DNA is TGTGCCAGTAGTATGGAGGTCCCGGATACGCAGTATTTT. Translated, it gives CASSMEVPDTQYF. The genes are TRBV19 and TRBJ2-3; perhaps TRBD2 as D (5 bases). In germline, CDR1 is LNHDA, CDR2 SQIVND (reference sequence). The CDR3 sequence is 13 residues long. The ends were cut back, 3 bases at V and 6 bases at J, with 10 bases in the middle.

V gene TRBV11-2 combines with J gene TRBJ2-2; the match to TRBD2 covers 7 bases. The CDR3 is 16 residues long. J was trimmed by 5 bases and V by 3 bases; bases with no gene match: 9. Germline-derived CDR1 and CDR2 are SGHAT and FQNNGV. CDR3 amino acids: CASSLRRGDSTGELFF. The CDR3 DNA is TGTGCCAGCAGCTTGAGACGGGGGGACTCGACCGGGGAGCTGTTTTTT.

The CDR3 spells CASSPSGGADEQFF. CDR3 in DNA: TGTGCCAGCTCACCGAGCGGGGGGGCAGATGAGCAGTTCTTC. The chain employs TRBV18 and TRBJ2-1; 10 bases match TRBD2. The CDR3 contains 14 residues. Looked up from germline, CDR1 is KGHSH and CDR2 is LQKENI. The V segment lost 3 bases and the J segment 8 bases; nucleotides outside the gene matches: 4.

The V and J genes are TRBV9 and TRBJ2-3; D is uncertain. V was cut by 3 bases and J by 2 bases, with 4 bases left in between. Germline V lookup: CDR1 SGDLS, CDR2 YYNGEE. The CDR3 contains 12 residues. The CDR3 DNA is TGTGCCAGCAGCGCTCTCACAGATACGCAGTATTTT. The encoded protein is CASSALTDTQYF.

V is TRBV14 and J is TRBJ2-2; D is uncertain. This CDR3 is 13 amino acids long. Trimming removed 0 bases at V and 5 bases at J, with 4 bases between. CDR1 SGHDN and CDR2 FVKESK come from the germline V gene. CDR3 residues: CASSQDRTGELFF. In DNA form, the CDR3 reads TGTGCCAGCAGCCAAGATAGGACCGGGGAGCTGTTTTTT.

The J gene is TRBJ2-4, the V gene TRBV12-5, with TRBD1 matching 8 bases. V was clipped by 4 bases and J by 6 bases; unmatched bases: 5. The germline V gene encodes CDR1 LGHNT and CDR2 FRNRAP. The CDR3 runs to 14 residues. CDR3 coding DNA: TGTGCTAGTGGTTCTACCGACAGGGGAAACATTCAGTACTTC. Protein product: CASGSTDRGNIQYF.

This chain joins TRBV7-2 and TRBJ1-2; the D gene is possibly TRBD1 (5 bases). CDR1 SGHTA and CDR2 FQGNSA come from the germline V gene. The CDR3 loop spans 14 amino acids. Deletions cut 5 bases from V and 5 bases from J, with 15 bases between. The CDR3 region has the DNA TGTGCCAGCAGCGCGCTACAGGTGGGGTATGGCTACACCTTC. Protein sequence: CASSALQVGYGYTF. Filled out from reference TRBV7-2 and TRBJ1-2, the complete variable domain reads GAGVSQSPSNKVTEKGKDVELRCDPISGHTALYWYRQSLGQGLEFLIYFQGNSAPDKSGLPSDRFSAERTGGSVSTLTIQRTQQEDSAVYLCASSALQVGYGYTFGSGTRLTVV.

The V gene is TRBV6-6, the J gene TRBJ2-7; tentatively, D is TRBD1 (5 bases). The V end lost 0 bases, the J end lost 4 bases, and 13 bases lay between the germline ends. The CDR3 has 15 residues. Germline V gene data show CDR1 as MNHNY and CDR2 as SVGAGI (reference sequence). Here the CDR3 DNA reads TGTGCCAGCAGTTACTCGATTCCAGGGTCGTACGAGCAGTACTTC. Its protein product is CASSYSIPGSYEQYF.

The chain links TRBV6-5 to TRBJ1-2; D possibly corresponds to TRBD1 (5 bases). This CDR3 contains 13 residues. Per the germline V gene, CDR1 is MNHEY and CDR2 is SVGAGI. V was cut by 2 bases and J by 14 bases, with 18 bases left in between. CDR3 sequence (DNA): TGTGCCAGCAGTTACGGTCTTGGGGCGACCACGACCTTC. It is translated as CASSYGLGATTTF.

This CDR3 is CASRPTPQVFSPLHF. The CDR3 coding sequence is TGTGCCAGCAGACCTACCCCGCAGGTTTTTTCACCCCTCCACTTT. This chain joins TRBV7-2 and TRBJ1-6, with D uncertain. CDR1 is SGHTA and CDR2 is FQGNSA in the germline V gene. V was clipped by 6 bases and J by 9 bases, with 18 bases between them. There are 15 residues in the CDR3.

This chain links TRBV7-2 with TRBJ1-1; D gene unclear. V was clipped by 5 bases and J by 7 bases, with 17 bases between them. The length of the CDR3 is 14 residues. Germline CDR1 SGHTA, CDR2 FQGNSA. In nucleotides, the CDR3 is TGTGCCAGCAGCCTCCAGTCCAGATCTGGTGAAGCTTTCTTT. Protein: CASSLQSRSGEAFF.